This passage covers 31 T cell receptor beta chains from one sample sequenced in a study of cytotoxic CD8 clonotypes in ibrutinib-treated CLL. The method was immunoSEQ multiplex PCR; TCRdb's version includes in-frame clones alone and lacks a portion of them. The sample holds about 68,000 clones, more than 60% seen once. The source material was PBMCs, sampled after 12 months of ibrutinib treatment. These receptors were obtained from a human donor with chronic lymphocytic leukemia.

This sequence joins TRBV6-1 and TRBJ2-2; a weak D match, TRBD2 (5 bases). The CDR3 is made up of 15 amino acids. Between the trimmed V and J ends, which lost 3 bases and 0 bases, there was a span of 8 bases. Germline CDR1 reads MNHNS; CDR2 reads SASEGT. CDR3 nucleotide sequence: TGTGCCAGCAGTGAGGGAGTCGCGAACACCGGGGAGCTGTTTTTT. Protein product: CASSEGVANTGELFF.

The genes are TRBV28 and TRBJ2-7; D possibly matches TRBD1 or TRBD2 (5 bases each). Looked up from germline, CDR1 is MDHEN and CDR2 is SYDVKM. This CDR3 has 12 amino acids. The V end lost 6 bases, the J end lost 7 bases, and 13 bases lay between the germline ends. The CDR3: CASSRPGREQYF. The DNA of the CDR3 is TGTGCCAGCAGCCGCCCGGGGCGGGAGCAGTACTTC.

The rearrangement uses TRBV2 and TRBJ2-2, with 8 bases matching TRBD2. Germline loops: CDR1 SNHLY, CDR2 FYNNEI. The CDR3 length is 17 residues. The V gene end was trimmed by 3 bases and the J gene end by 5 bases; junction bases not matched to a gene: 11. The chain's CDR3 is CASSDNTGGRHTGELFF. CDR3 nucleotide sequence: TGTGCCAGCAGTGACAACACGGGGGGGCGTCATACCGGGGAGCTGTTTTTT. The whole variable domain, remainder taken from reference TRBV2 and TRBJ2-2, is EPEVTQTPSHQVTQMGQEVILRCVPISNHLYFYWYRQILGQKVEFLVSFYNNEISEKSEIFDDQFSVERPDGSNFTLKIRSTKLEDSAMYFCASSDNTGGRHTGELFFGEGSRLTVL.

The V gene is TRBV18, the J gene TRBJ1-5, with no clear D. The CDR3 runs 14 residues. The germline CDR1 and CDR2 sequences are KGHSH and LQKENI. The V gene lost 2 bases and the J gene lost 4 bases, with 9 bases spanning the gap. CDR3 in amino acids: CASSPTEENQPQHF. As DNA, the CDR3 is TGTGCCAGCTCACCAACGGAGGAAAATCAGCCCCAGCATTTT.

The V gene is TRBV5-1, the J gene TRBJ2-7, with D perhaps TRBD1 (5 bases). Germline loops: CDR1 SGHRS, CDR2 YFSETQ. V was pared by 0 bases and J by 4 bases, with 17 bases between. There are 16 residues in the CDR3. The CDR3 DNA reads TGCGCCAGCAGCTTGGGGTATGGGCAGGGTTCGTACGAGCAGTACTTC. Its translation is CASSLGYGQGSYEQYF.

The chain employs TRBV7-2 and TRBJ2-4; unclear D gene. The CDR3 contains 14 residues. Germline CDR1 SGHTA, CDR2 FQGNSA. Trimming stripped 5 bases from V and 0 bases from J, with 8 bases between. The CDR3 loop is CASSPSLAKNIQYF. In DNA form, the CDR3 reads TGTGCCAGCAGCCCCAGCTTAGCCAAAAACATTCAGTACTTC.

This rearrangement joins TRBV10-3 to TRBJ2-2; D is undetermined. The CDR3 extends over 16 amino acids. Germline values: CDR1 ENHRY, CDR2 SYGVKD. Trimming removed 4 bases from V and 1 base from J, with 13 bases in between. The CDR3 DNA reads TGTGCCATCAGTGGCAGTCCCTTAATGAACACCGGGGAGCTGTTTTTT. Its translation: CAISGSPLMNTGELFF.

The rearrangement uses TRBV2 and TRBJ2-3; D gene uncertain. CDR3 length: 13 amino acids. CDR1 is SNHLY, CDR2 FYNNEI, per germline. Between the trimmed V and J ends, which lost 1 base and 10 bases, there was a span of 12 bases. CDR3 protein: CASSEVTRGAQYF. CDR3 nucleotides: TGTGCCAGCAGTGAAGTGACGAGAGGTGCGCAGTATTTT. Full variable domain (remainder filled in from reference TRBV2 and TRBJ2-3): EPEVTQTPSHQVTQMGQEVILRCVPISNHLYFYWYRQILGQKVEFLVSFYNNEISEKSEIFDDQFSVERPDGSNFTLKIRSTKLEDSAMYFCASSEVTRGAQYFGPGTRLTVL.

The chain couples TRBV4-3 to TRBJ1-2; D remains unclear. The V gene's germline CDR1 is LGHNA and CDR2 YSLEER. The length of the CDR3 is 15 residues. The V end lost 3 bases, the J end lost 4 bases, and 15 bases lay between the germline ends. The CDR3 DNA follows: TGCGCCAGCAGCCAGGCGAACCAACTTGGCTATGGCTACACCTTC. It encodes CASSQANQLGYGYTF.

The gene calls are TRBV7-9 and TRBJ2-7; 7 bases agree with TRBD1. V lost 1 base and J lost 7; bases outside the gene matches: 10. The CDR3 has 15 residues. The germline CDR1 and CDR2 sequences are SEHNR and FQNEAQ (reference sequence). CDR3 amino acids: CASSLGFGTVGEQYF. The DNA of the CDR3 is TGTGCCAGCAGCTTAGGGTTTGGGACAGTCGGAGAGCAGTACTTC.

This chain links TRBV18 with TRBJ1-2; TRBD1 matches at 8 bases. V dropped 3 bases and J dropped 2; count of bases not matched to a gene: 2. Germline-derived CDR1 and CDR2 are KGHSH and LQKENI. The CDR3 runs 14 residues. The CDR3 sequence: CASSPRTGNYGYTF. The CDR3 DNA sequence: TGTGCCAGCTCACCCCGGACAGGGAACTATGGCTACACCTTC.

This clone turned up a few times. CDR3 in amino acids: CASSARGGWAFETQYF. DNA for the CDR3: TGTGCCAGTAGTGCCCGCGGGGGGTGGGCTTTCGAGACCCAGTACTTC. This sequence joins TRBV19 and TRBJ2-5, with TRBD2 matching 8 bases. This CDR3 region has 16 residues. Germline V lookup: CDR1 LNHDA, CDR2 SQIVND (reference sequence). The V and J ends lost 5 bases and 5 bases, in that order; junction bases with no gene match: 13.

This chain joins TRBV6-5 and TRBJ2-7; 11 bases are shared with TRBD1. This CDR3 has 15 residues. The V segment lost 2 bases and the J segment 4 bases; nucleotides outside the gene matches: 4. The V gene's germline CDR1 is MNHEY and CDR2 SVGAGI. In DNA, the CDR3 is TGTGCCAGCAGTTACAGGACAGGGGGCTCTTACGAGCAGTACTTC. It specifies CASSYRTGGSYEQYF.

This chain connects TRBV14 to TRBJ2-3, with 8 bases fitting TRBD1. The CDR3 spans 19 residues. Trimming took 5 bases from V and 2 from J; bases not matched to a gene: 18. Germline V gene sequence: CDR1 SGHDN, CDR2 FVKESK. The CDR3 sequence is CASSSDRGVGAGLTDTQYF. The CDR3 bases are TGTGCCAGCAGCTCCGACAGGGGAGTGGGAGCGGGCCTCACAGATACGCAGTATTTT.

This clone appeared a few times. This rearrangement joins TRBV11-1 to TRBJ2-7; D is ambiguous. The V end was cut by 6 bases, the J end by 2 bases, with 8 bases between. Germline assignment: CDR1 SGHAT and CDR2 FQDESV (reference sequence). The CDR3 length is 12 residues. The CDR3 region has the DNA TGTGCCAGCAGTCCCAGTCCCTACGAGCAGTACTTC. Its translation: CASSPSPYEQYF.

The V and J genes are TRBV10-2 and TRBJ1-5; D not certain. Germline assignment: CDR1 WSHSY and CDR2 SAAADI. V was pared by 5 bases and J by 0 bases, with 2 bases between. CDR3 length: 12 residues. CDR3 DNA sequence: TGCGCCAGCAGTAATAGCAATCAGCCCCAGCATTTT. Residues: CASSNSNQPQHF.

The CDR3 reads CASSVADRGTGELFF. The CDR3, as DNA: TGTGCCAGCAGCGTAGCGGACAGGGGCACCGGGGAGCTGTTTTTT. The V gene is TRBV9, the J gene TRBJ2-2, with TRBD1 matching over 9 bases. This CDR3 comprises 15 residues. Trimming took 0 bases from V and 4 from J; bases not matched to a gene: 1. Germline V CDR1 and CDR2: SGDLS, YYNGEE.

This sequence joins TRBV27 and TRBJ2-5; 12 bases are a match to TRBD2. Trimming took 6 bases from V and 3 from J; bases not matched to a gene: 11. Looked up from germline, CDR1 is MNHEY and CDR2 is SMNVEV (reference sequence). This CDR3 spans 17 amino acids. CDR3 DNA sequence: TGTGCCAGCAGATCGACTAGCGGGGGCCGCCGTGAAGAGACCCAGTACTTC. This gives the protein CASRSTSGGRREETQYF.

This clone was observed a few times. This rearrangement joins TRBV18 to TRBJ2-1; 9 bases are a match to TRBD2. This CDR3 is built from 17 residues. Germline V gene lookup returns CDR1 KGHSH and CDR2 LQKENI. V shed 6 bases, J shed 6 bases, and the junction held 15 bases outside the gene matches. CDR3 sequence: CASSAVHGTSYGNEQFF. The DNA of the CDR3 is TGTGCCAGCTCCGCAGTCCATGGGACTAGCTACGGCAATGAGCAGTTCTTC.

The V call is TRBV6-1, the J call TRBJ2-3; 7 positions agree with TRBD2. Germline V lookup: CDR1 MNHNS, CDR2 SASEGT. This CDR3 has 15 amino acids. J was trimmed by 5 bases and V by 4 bases; bases with no gene match: 9. CDR3 DNA sequence: TGTGCCAGCAGTGTTACCAGCGGGGTAGTAGATACGCAGTATTTT. Translated, it gives CASSVTSGVVDTQYF.

This clone is a singleton in its sample. The V gene is TRBV7-2, the J gene TRBJ2-7; TRBD2 might be the D (6 bases). V lost 5 bases and J 3 bases, leaving 11 bases between the germline ends. The CDR3 has 13 residues. Germline CDR1 reads SGHTA; CDR2 reads FQGNSA. The CDR3 DNA follows: TGTGCCAGCAGCCCAACGGGGGTCTACGAGCAGTACTTC. It yields the protein CASSPTGVYEQYF.

The chain combines TRBV7-9 with TRBJ2-7, with D perhaps TRBD1 (7 bases). The CDR3 has 16 residues. Germline CDR1 reads SEHNR; CDR2 reads FQNEAQ (reference sequence). V lost 7 bases, J lost 6 bases, and 25 bases lay in between. The CDR3 DNA reads as TGTGCCAGCAACCCCCCACCAAGGCCCCAGGGGGGCGAGCAGTACTTC. It codes for CASNPPPRPQGGEQYF.

This rearrangement joins TRBV10-3 to TRBJ2-7; the D call may be TRBD1 or TRBD2 (6 bases each). The ends were cut back, 7 bases at V and 1 base at J, with 17 bases in the middle. Looked up from germline, CDR1 is ENHRY and CDR2 is SYGVKD. CDR3 length: 15 amino acids. CDR3 region: CAIKGGPTDSYEQYF. The CDR3 region has the DNA TGTGCCATCAAGGGGGGCCCCACGGATTCCTACGAGCAGTACTTC.

This clone came up a few times. V usage is TRBV27 and J usage is TRBJ1-4; 7 positions match TRBD1. Germline CDR1 MNHEY, CDR2 SMNVEV (reference sequence). J lost 0 bases, V lost 4 bases, and 14 bases had no gene match. The CDR3 is 19 residues long. Here the CDR3 reads CASSSRETGQRATNEKLFF. The CDR3 coding sequence is TGTGCCAGCAGTTCAAGAGAGACGGGACAGAGAGCAACTAATGAAAAACTGTTTTTT.

This chain uses TRBV11-3 with TRBJ2-1; 12 nucleotides match TRBD2. Germline V gene sequence: CDR1 SGHNT, CDR2 YENEEA. With V trimmed by 1 base and J by 6 bases, 4 bases remained unmatched. The CDR3 extends over 16 amino acids. The CDR3: CASSLGLAGGSNEQFF. In DNA, the CDR3 is TGTGCCAGCAGCTTAGGTCTAGCGGGGGGGTCCAATGAGCAGTTCTTC. The full variable domain, completed using reference TRBV11-3 and TRBJ2-1, is EAGVVQSPRYKIIEKKQPVAFWCNPISGHNTLYWYLQNLGQGPELLIRYENEEAVDDSQLPKDRFSAERLKGVDSTLKIQPAELGDSAVYLCASSLGLAGGSNEQFFGPGTRLTVL.

This chain joins TRBV7-6 and TRBJ1-1; 11 bases map to TRBD1. J was trimmed by 2 bases and V by 5 bases; bases with no gene match: 19. Germline CDR1 and CDR2: SGHVS and FNYEAQ. This CDR3 is 20 amino acids long. CDR3 DNA sequence: TGTGCCAGCAGCCCCGGGTGGGGGACAGGGGGGCATTTTTTAAACACTGAAGCTTTCTTT. This translates into CASSPGWGTGGHFLNTEAFF.

This clone was detected only once. The chain is built from TRBV27 and TRBJ1-1; TRBD1 agrees at 7 bases. V lost 3 bases, J lost 2 bases, and 3 bases stayed unmatched. CDR1 and CDR2 from the germline V gene are MNHEY and SMNVEV (reference sequence). The CDR3 has 14 residues. The CDR3 here is CASSFRGVNTEAFF. The CDR3 DNA sequence: TGTGCCAGCAGTTTCAGGGGGGTAAACACTGAAGCTTTCTTT.

V is TRBV5-1 and J is TRBJ2-7, with 7 positions matching TRBD1. With 0 bases clipped from V and 5 bases from J, the junction kept 8 bases outside the gene matches. Germline-derived CDR1 and CDR2 are SGHRS and YFSETQ. The CDR3 has 15 residues. The CDR3 DNA follows: TGCGCCAGCAGCTTGGAAGGGGGCCAAGGTGACGAGCAGTACTTC. Translation gives CASSLEGGQGDEQYF.

This clone occurred a few times. The chain couples TRBV5-4 to TRBJ1-2; D is unresolved. V lost 4 bases, J lost 0 bases, and 7 bases lay in between. Germline CDR1 is SGHNT and CDR2 is YYREEE (reference sequence). The CDR3 totals 13 residues. The CDR3 DNA is TGTGCCAGCAGCCCCCGATCTAACTATGGCTACACCTTC. Its protein product is CASSPRSNYGYTF.

This chain uses TRBV15 with TRBJ2-7; D is perhaps TRBD1 or TRBD2 (5 bases each). The CDR3 totals 15 residues. CDR1 is LNHNV and CDR2 is YYDKDF in the germline V gene (reference sequence). Trimming removed 3 bases at V and 6 bases at J, with 18 bases between. CDR3 loop: CATSRQTGTGREQYF. The CDR3 DNA sequence: TGTGCCACCAGCAGGCAAACCGGGACCGGACGCGAGCAGTACTTC. Filled out from reference TRBV15 and TRBJ2-7, the complete variable domain reads DAMVIQNPRYQVTQFGKPVTLSCSQTLNHNVMYWYQQKSSQAPKLLFHYYDKDFNNEADTPDNFQSRRPNTSFCFLDIRSPGLGDTAMYLCATSRQTGTGREQYFGPGTRLTVT.

The J gene is TRBJ1-3, the V gene TRBV5-1; D gene ambiguous. The CDR3 sequence is 17 residues long. Germline CDR1 reads SGHRS; CDR2 reads YFSETQ. V was pared by 0 bases and J by 0 bases, with 13 bases between. For the CDR3, the DNA is TGCGCCAGCAGCTTGGATAAAGGTCTATCCTCTGGAAACACCATATATTTT. Translated, it gives CASSLDKGLSSGNTIYF.